These T cell receptor beta chains were read from a single sample in a study of cytomegalovirus exposure and HLA in healthy donors. The data were produced by immunoSEQ multiplex PCR, yet TCRdb's version contains in-frame clones alone and is incomplete. Of 160,000 or so clones listed, over 80% are singletons. Sequenced: PBMCs. The origin of the receptors is a man younger than 45 in good health and CMV-seropositive. The CDR3 runs from the conserved cysteine through the conserved F or W. The D gene is left open where the match is weak. Size values are once, few and many counts, or a class for expanded clones, and some rows have none.

abundance	d_gene	v_gene	j_gene	CDR3nt	CDR3aa
.	TRBD1	TRBV7-2	TRBJ1-2	TGTGCCAGCAGCTTATCATTCGGACAGGGGATAAACTATGGCTACACCTTC	CASSLSFGQGINYGYTF
.	.	TRBV25-1	TRBJ2-5	TGTGCCAGCAGTGAATTCAGGGGCTCGGCGGAGACCCAGTACTTC	CASSEFRGSAETQYF
.	.	TRBV6-6	TRBJ2-7	TGTGCCAGCAGTCAAGGGCCGCGCCGGGACTACGAGCAGTACTTC	CASSQGPRRDYEQYF
.	TRBD1	TRBV10-3	TRBJ1-2	TGTGCCATCACTGTGGGGACAGGAAACTATGGCTACACCTTC	CAITVGTGNYGYTF
.	.	TRBV9	TRBJ1-2	TGTGCCAGCAGCGTAGATGACAGATCTAACTATGGCTACACCTTC	CASSVDDRSNYGYTF
.	.	TRBV18	TRBJ1-2	TGTGCCAGCTCACCTTCCCTCGACAGAAACTATGGCTACACCTTC	CASSPSLDRNYGYTF
.	TRBD2	TRBV10-3	TRBJ2-5	TGTGCCATCAGCGGGGGACTAGCGGGGGGAGTCTCGGAGACCCAGTACTTC	CAISGGLAGGVSETQYF
.	.	TRBV27	TRBJ1-2	TGTGCCAGCAGTTTATCCAGGGGATTTAACTATGGCTACACCTTC	CASSLSRGFNYGYTF
.	TRBD1	TRBV6-1	TRBJ1-1	TGTGCCAGCAGTGCATATCAGGGGGACACTGAAGCTTTCTTT	CASSAYQGDTEAFF
.	.	TRBV6-5	TRBJ1-1	TGTGCCAGCAGTTACTCTGGGGGCAGGAACACTGAAGCTTTCTTT	CASSYSGGRNTEAFF
.	.	TRBV5-6	TRBJ1-5	TGTGCCAGCAGCTTGGGAGGGAAACAGCCCCAGCATTTT	CASSLGGKQPQHF
.	.	TRBV10-2	TRBJ1-2	TGCGCCAGCAGTGAGTCTGCGAACAGGGGCTACACCTTC	CASSESANRGYTF
.	.	TRBV6-1	TRBJ2-7	TGTGCCAGCAGTGAATTCCGGGAAAGCTACGAGCAGTACTTC	CASSEFRESYEQYF
.	.	TRBV6-1	TRBJ2-3	TGTGCCAGCAGTGAGAGTGCAGATACGCAGTATTTT	CASSESADTQYF
.	TRBD2	TRBV9	TRBJ2-2	TGTGCCAGCAGCGTAGGCGGACTAGCTGGCGGGGAGCTGTTTTTT	CASSVGGLAGGELFF
.	.	TRBV4-1	TRBJ2-1	TGCGCCAGCAGCCAGACTGGACGGGATTACAATGAGCAGTTCTTC	CASSQTGRDYNEQFF
.	TRBD1	TRBV6-5	TRBJ1-1	TGTGCCAGCAGTTACTCGTCCCGGGACAGGGAAGAAGCTTTCTTT	CASSYSSRDREEAFF
few	.	TRBV4-3	TRBJ1-1	TGCGCCAGCAGCCAAGAACTTGCGGGAATCAGTGAAGCTTTCTTT	CASSQELAGISEAFF
.	TRBD2	TRBV19	TRBJ2-3	TGTGCCAGTAGTATAGACCCCCTAGCGGGGGAGGGGGATACGCAGTATTTT	CASSIDPLAGEGDTQYF
.	TRBD1	TRBV7-9	TRBJ2-7	TGTGCCAGCAGCTCACAGGGGGCGATTAATCGAGGGGAGCAGTACTTC	CASSSQGAINRGEQYF
.	.	TRBV4-3	TRBJ1-2	TGCGCCAGCAGCCTGGGGACCAGGGGAAGTTCTTCCTATGGCTACACCTTC	CASSLGTRGSSSYGYTF
.	.	TRBV9	TRBJ2-3	TGTGCCAGCAGCGCGGAAGCTTTGGGGCCGCAGTATTTT	CASSAEALGPQYF
.	.	TRBV19	TRBJ1-5	TGTGCCAGTAGTATAGATCGGGGATACAATCAGCCCCAGCATTTT	CASSIDRGYNQPQHF
once	TRBD2	TRBV7-2	TRBJ2-7	TGTGCCAGCAGCACTGTAGCGGGGGGCCGGGGGGAGCAGTACTTC	CASSTVAGGRGEQYF
.	.	TRBV11-2	TRBJ2-1	TGTGCCAGCAGCCGGGGGGCGGGGCCCCCCTACAATGAGCAGTTCTTC	CASSRGAGPPYNEQFF
.	.	TRBV2	TRBJ1-2	TGTGCCAGCAGCAGACAAGACTATGGCTACACCTTC	CASSRQDYGYTF
.	.	TRBV25-1	TRBJ1-2	TGTGCCAGCAGTGAATATGGGACACCTCCCAACTATGGCTACACCTTC	CASSEYGTPPNYGYTF